This TCR beta chain appears in the sequencing data of a study of molecular identifiers for immune sequencing clone quantification. General study findings and limits: Detection of one spiked Jurkat cell's TCR RNA reportedly worked in around 1 million naive cells. Clone sizes could be underestimated for highly expanded clones when identical TCR molecules share a barcode.

The ends lost 4 bases at V and 3 bases at J; junction bases unmatched: 14. The CDR3 runs 17 residues. CDR1 is DFQATT, CDR2 SNEGSKA, per germline (reference sequence). TCRdb reprocessed the PCR reads with MiXCR, giving one entry per CDR3 protein. The sample lists 490,000 or so distinct CDR3 sequences, about a fifth occurring once. It was from roughly 21,000 to 960,000 sorted cells, with 10%, 30% or 50% RNA, that naive CD8 libraries came. CD8+CD4-CCR7+CD45RA+ cells were sorted as naive CD8 T cells. This clonotype was counted between two and nine times. Its antigen is undetermined. Sequenced input: naive CD8+ T cells from blood, with Jurkat cell RNA spiked in. Described subset: FACS-sorted CD8+CD4-CCR7+CD45RA+ naive T cells. This clonotype originated in a human donor in good health. Some libraries in this study had Jurkat cell RNA spiked in. V gene TRBV20-1 combines with J gene TRBJ1-5, with 8 bases aligning to TRBD1. The CDR3 region is CSATFSTGQADNQPQHF. CDR3 bases: TGCAGTGCTACCTTCTCTACGGGACAGGCCGACAATCAGCCCCAGCATTTT.